The entry below gives a single TCR beta chain sequence along with its context. This entry belongs to a study of OX40 agonist ivuxolimab in advanced cancers. The table came from immunoSEQ multiplex PCR; TCRdb's copy has only in-frame clones and leaves some out. Of roughly 82,000 clones in the sample, approximately 87% were seen once. Trimming took off 5 bases at V and 4 bases at J, with 20 bases between the two ends. The germline V gene encodes CDR1 SGHTA and CDR2 FQGTGA. The CDR3 consists of 16 residues. The rearrangement joins TRBV7-3 to TRBJ1-1; D might be TRBD1 (6 bases). The sample in question was CD4+ or CD8+ T cells sorted from blood, obtained in a trial of the OX40 agonist ivuxolimab. The source of this sequence is an adult with an advanced solid tumor such as melanoma, head and neck, liver or kidney cancer. The CDR3 sequence: CASSRGGGRLGTEAFF. In DNA form, the CDR3 reads TGTGCCAGCAGCCGAGGCGGGGGCAGGTTGGGCACTGAAGCTTTCTTT.